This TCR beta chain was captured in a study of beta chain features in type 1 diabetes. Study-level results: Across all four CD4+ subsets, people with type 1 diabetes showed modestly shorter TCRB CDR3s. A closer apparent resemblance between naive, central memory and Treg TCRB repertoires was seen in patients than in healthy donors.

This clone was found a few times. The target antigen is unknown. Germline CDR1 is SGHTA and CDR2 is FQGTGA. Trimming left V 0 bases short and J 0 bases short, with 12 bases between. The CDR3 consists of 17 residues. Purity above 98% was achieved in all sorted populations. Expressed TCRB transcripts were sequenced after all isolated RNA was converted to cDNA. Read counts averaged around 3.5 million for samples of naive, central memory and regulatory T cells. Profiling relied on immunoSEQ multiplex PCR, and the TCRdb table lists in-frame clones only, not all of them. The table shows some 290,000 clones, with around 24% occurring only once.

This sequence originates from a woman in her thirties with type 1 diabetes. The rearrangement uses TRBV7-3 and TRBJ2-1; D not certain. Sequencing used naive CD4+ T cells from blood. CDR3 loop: CASSLTPNLRSYNEQFF. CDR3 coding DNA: TGTGCCAGCAGCTTAACCCCCAACCTGCGCTCCTACAATGAGCAGTTCTTC. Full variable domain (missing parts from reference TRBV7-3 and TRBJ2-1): GAGVSQTPSNKVTEKGKYVELRCDPISGHTALYWYRQSLGQGPEFLIYFQGTGAADDSGLPNDRFFAVRPEGSVSTLKIQRTERGDSAVYLCASSLTPNLRSYNEQFFGPGTRLTVL.